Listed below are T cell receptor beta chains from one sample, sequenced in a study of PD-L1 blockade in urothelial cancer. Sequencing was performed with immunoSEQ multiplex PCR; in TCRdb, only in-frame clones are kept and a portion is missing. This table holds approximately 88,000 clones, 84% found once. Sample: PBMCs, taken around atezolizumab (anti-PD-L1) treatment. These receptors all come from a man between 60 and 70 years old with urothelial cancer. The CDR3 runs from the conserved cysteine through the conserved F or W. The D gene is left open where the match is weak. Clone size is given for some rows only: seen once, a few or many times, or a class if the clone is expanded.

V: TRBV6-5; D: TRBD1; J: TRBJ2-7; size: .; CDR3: CASSRTGGSYEQYF; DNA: TGTGCCAGCAGCCGGACAGGGGGGAGTTACGAGCAGTACTTC
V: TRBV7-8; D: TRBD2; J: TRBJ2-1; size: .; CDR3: CASSLLAGVVSYNEQFF; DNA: TGTGCCAGCAGCTTACTAGCGGGAGTCGTCTCCTACAATGAGCAGTTCTTC
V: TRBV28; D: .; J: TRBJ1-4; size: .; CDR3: CASSPSAAGVYNEKLFF; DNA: TGTGCCAGCAGTCCATCCGCGGCCGGGGTCTATAATGAAAAACTGTTTTTT
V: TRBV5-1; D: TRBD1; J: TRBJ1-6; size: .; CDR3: CASRPGQGVISLHF; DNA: TGCGCCAGCAGGCCGGGACAGGGGGTGATATCCCTCCACTTT
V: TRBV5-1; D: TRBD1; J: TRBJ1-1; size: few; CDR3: CASSVRQGNTEAFF; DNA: TGCGCCAGCAGCGTAAGACAGGGGAACACTGAAGCTTTCTTT
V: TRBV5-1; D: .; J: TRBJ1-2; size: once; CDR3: CASTREQGSPHF; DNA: TGCGCCAGCACCCGGGAGCAGGGATCGCCTCACTTC
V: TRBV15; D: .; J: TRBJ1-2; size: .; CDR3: CATSSETAYGYTF; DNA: TGTGCCACCAGCAGCGAGACAGCCTATGGCTACACCTTC
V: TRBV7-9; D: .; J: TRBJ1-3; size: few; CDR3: CASSLRRGNTIYF; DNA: TGTGCCAGCAGCCTGAGGCGGGGAAACACCATATATTTT
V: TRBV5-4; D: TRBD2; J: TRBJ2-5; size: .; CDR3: CASSPGTSVEAQYF; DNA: TGTGCCAGCAGCCCGGGGACTAGCGTCGAGGCCCAGTACTTC
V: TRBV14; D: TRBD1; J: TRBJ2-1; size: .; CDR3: CASSHPGQGIYGPFF; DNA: TGTGCCAGCAGCCACCCGGGACAGGGGATTTACGGGCCGTTCTTC
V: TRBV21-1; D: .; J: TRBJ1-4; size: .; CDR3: CASSDRDRGSNEKLFF; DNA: TGTGCCAGCAGCGACCGGGACAGGGGTTCTAATGAAAAACTGTTTTTT
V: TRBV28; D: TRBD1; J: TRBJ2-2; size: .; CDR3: CASMDRGTGELFF; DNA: TGTGCCAGCATGGACAGGGGGACCGGGGAGCTGTTTTTT
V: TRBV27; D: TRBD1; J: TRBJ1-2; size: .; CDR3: CASSKTGGWGYTF; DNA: TGTGCCAGCAGTAAAACAGGGGGCTGGGGCTACACCTTC
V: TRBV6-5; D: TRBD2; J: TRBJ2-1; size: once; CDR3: CASSYSGTSGGYEQFF; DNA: TGTGCCAGCAGTTACTCCGGGACTAGCGGGGGGTATGAGCAGTTCTTC
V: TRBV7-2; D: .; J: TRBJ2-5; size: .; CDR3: CASSPRGRGSRQETQYF; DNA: TGTGCCAGCAGCCCAAGGGGTCGGGGGAGCAGGCAAGAGACCCAGTACTTC
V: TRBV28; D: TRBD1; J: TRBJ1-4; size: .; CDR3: CASSTETGTGVEKLFF; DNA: TGTGCCAGCAGTACTGAAACCGGGACAGGGGTTGAAAAACTGTTTTTT
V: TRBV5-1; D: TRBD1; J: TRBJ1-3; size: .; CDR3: CASSIAGTGNGNTIYF; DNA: TGCGCCAGCAGCATTGCCGGGACAGGGAATGGAAACACCATATATTTT
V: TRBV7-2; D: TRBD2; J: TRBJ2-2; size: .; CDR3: CASRKGLAGSTGELFF; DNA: TGTGCCAGCAGGAAGGGGCTAGCGGGAAGTACCGGGGAGCTGTTTTTT